This T cell receptor beta chain came from a study of blood T cells in healthy people across ages (dated by TCRdb to 2013 to 2016). Notes on the research overall: In model experiments, template switching captured about one uniquely barcoded TCR beta cDNA molecule for every two T cells. The study analyzed two additional independent replicas of 1 million unique cDNA reads from the same blood draw for two donors, one aged 18 to 29 and one aged 80 or older. Four age groups were formed from the donors: young (average approximately 15 years), middle-aged (around 41), aged (roughly 59) and long-lived (about 80). Age-related changes in TCR beta repertoire diversity were measured in the study by deep sequencing normalized with unique cDNA molecular identifiers. To avoid experimental bias, donors of different ages were randomly spread across the sequencing lanes. Overall study outcomes, separate from this receptor: Compared with the aged group, more naive CD4+ T cells, fewer expanded clones and increased TCR diversity were shown by the long-lived group, suggesting age selection. Because the CMV infection status of the donors was unknown, age-related changes in expanded clonotypes may potentially have been confounded. Estimates of total diversity based on one million sequenced T cells were regarded as lower bounds and as underestimates. As age increased, observed TCR beta diversity per million T cells dropped in a roughly linear way, and a significant reduction was already evident by age 40. Observed TCR beta diversity correlated strongly with the percentage of naive T cells measured by flow cytometry. Because profiling used bulk unsorted PBMCs, naive and antigen-experienced compartments could not be compared conclusively.

The 39 donors, aged about 6 to 90 years, were systemically healthy Caucasian individuals from Russia. Each donor gave approximately 9.3 milliliters of peripheral blood, collected into EDTA-treated Vacutainer tubes. Ficoll-Paque density-gradient centrifugation was used to isolate PBMCs, with at least 7 million per sample. Trizol reagent was used to extract total RNA from PBMCs, with at least 6 micrograms per sample. For every donor, an aliquot of PBMCs went through flow cytometry to measure the percentages of naive CD45RAhigh/CD27high T cells. Libraries came from 5' RACE. The instrument was an Illumina HiSeq 2500. A second PCR of 7 to 11 cycles was run with a J-beta primer mix and a sample-barcoded 5' primer. Each TCR beta cDNA molecule received a unique molecular identifier from a template-switch 5' adaptor carrying 12 random nucleotides. At least 2.5 million CDR3-containing paired-end reads were obtained from each sample. First-strand cDNA was synthesized from all RNA with the Mint cDNA synthesis kit, primed by a TRBC-specific oligonucleotide. Following uracil-DNA glycosylase treatment, a first 18-cycle PCR with universal primers M1SS and BC2_uni_R was performed on all cDNA. On the study's bioinformatics: For normalization, 1 million high-quality reads, each with a distinct molecular identifier, were randomly selected from each sample. Instead of being binned into consensus sequences, reads with shared molecular identifiers were discarded. MiTCR, set to a Q25 quality threshold and the strictest error-elimination algorithm, was used for CDR3 identification, clonotype clustering and error correction. A nonparametric unseen species model with Euler transformation was used to estimate a lower bound on total TCR beta diversity. The public reads were run again by TCRdb, first through fastp at Q25 and then through MiXCR, and only productive beta chains were kept. Each CDR3 protein gets just one entry, which takes the most common genes and DNA from the rows behind it. TCRdb assigned the V and J calls; the authors' analysis was not used. In this sample the table shows fewer than 700,000 distinct CDR3 sequences, around 48% of which occur a single time. The ten largest account for around 23% of the sample.

As concerns this clonotype: The antigen it recognizes is unknown. No much larger clonotype is one base removed from it; base qualities were not supplied.

The CDR3 spans 15 residues, from the cysteine through the phenylalanine. The only DNA kept is the CDR3, 45 bases in frame from the first base. The germline V gene gives CDR1 as SGHTA and CDR2 as FQGNSA. V is cut back by 3 bases and J by 8 bases, with 9 bases in the junction unmatched. This TCR was sampled from an elderly man in good health. Recombination linked TRBV7-2 to TRBJ2-1, with TRBD2 identical over 8 junction bases. Sequencing was performed on blood. The DNA is as follows: TGTGCCAGCAGCTTCTTACGGGGGGGCCAGGATGAGCAGTTCTTC. Translated, it reads CASSFLRGGQDEQFF.